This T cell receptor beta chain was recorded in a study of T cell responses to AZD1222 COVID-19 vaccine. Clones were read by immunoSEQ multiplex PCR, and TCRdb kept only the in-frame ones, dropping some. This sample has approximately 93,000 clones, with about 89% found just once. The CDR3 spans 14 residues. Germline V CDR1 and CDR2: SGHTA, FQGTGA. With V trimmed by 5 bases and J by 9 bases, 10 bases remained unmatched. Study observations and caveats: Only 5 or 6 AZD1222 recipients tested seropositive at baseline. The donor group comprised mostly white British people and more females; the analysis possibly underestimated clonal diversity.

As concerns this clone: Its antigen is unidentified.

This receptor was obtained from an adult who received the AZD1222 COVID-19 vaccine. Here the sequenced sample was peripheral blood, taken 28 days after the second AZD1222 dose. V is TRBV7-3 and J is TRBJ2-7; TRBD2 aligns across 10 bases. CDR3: CASSRGPSGGPQYF. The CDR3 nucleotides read TGTGCCAGCAGCCGGGGGCCTAGCGGGGGCCCGCAGTACTTC.